This TCR beta chain is drawn from a study of blood T cell repertoires in COVID-19. Study details: Sites in the United States, Italy and Spain provided acute and convalescent COVID-19 samples.

Germline-derived CDR1 and CDR2 are SGDLS and YYNGEE. The CDR3 extends over 14 amino acids. V lost 5 bases and J 4 bases, leaving 12 bases between the germline ends. In the authors' workflow: The assay estimated nucleated cells by amplifying reference gene primers. Assay used: immunoSEQ multiplex PCR; TCRdb lists only in-frame clones, some missing. The V and J calls and clone size are taken from that table; D and trimming were inferred from the DNA. The sample consists of over 65,000 clones, about 87% of them appearing once. V is TRBV9 and J is TRBJ2-2, with D possibly being TRBD2 (5 bases). The source is a man aged 45-60 years with active COVID-19. The sample comprised peripheral blood. The CDR3 sequence: CASRRTAGTGELFF. The CDR3, as DNA: TGTGCCAGCAGAAGGACCGCGGGCACCGGGGAGCTGTTTTTT.